This entry lists 18 T cell receptor beta chains sequenced from one sample in a study of shared clonotypes between healthy human individuals. Repertoires were generated with immunoSEQ multiplex PCR, while TCRdb's copy carries only in-frame clones and drops some. The data show 550,000 to 800,000 clones, with less than 85% seen just once and under 2% held by the top ten. The material sequenced was memory CD4+ T cells sorted from blood. Subset indicated: CD45RA-negative fraction. The receptors here all came from a young woman in good health.

The J gene is TRBJ2-2, the V gene TRBV19; 12 nucleotides align to TRBD1. CDR3 length equals 16 residues. The V gene's germline CDR1 is LNHDA and CDR2 SQIVND (reference sequence). The junction had 6 bases not matched to a gene; V was cut back by 5 bases and J by 5 bases. CDR3 coding DNA: TGTGCCAGTAGTTCGGGACAGGGGGCTTATACCGGGGAGCTGTTTTTT. Amino acids: CASSSGQGAYTGELFF.

This clone was picked up one time. The chain has TRBV7-3 and TRBJ2-1; D gene ambiguous. V was cut by 1 base and J by 0 bases, with 10 bases left in between. CDR1 is SGHTA, CDR2 FQGTGA, per germline. This CDR3 is 16 amino acids long. The CDR3 DNA sequence: TGTGCCAGCAGCTTAAGGAAGCAGAACTCCTACAATGAGCAGTTCTTC. It encodes CASSLRKQNSYNEQFF. The entire variable domain, with the rest obtained from reference TRBV7-3 and TRBJ2-1, is as follows: GAGVSQTPSNKVTEKGKYVELRCDPISGHTALYWYRQSLGQGPEFLIYFQGTGAADDSGLPNDRFFAVRPEGSVSTLKIQRTERGDSAVYLCASSLRKQNSYNEQFFGPGTRLTVL.

This sequence joins TRBV4-2 and TRBJ2-3; 10 nucleotides line up with TRBD2. Trimming took 1 base from V and 0 from J; bases not matched to a gene: 19. CDR3 length: 22 residues. Germline V gene sequence: CDR1 LGHNA, CDR2 YNFKEQ. In nucleotides, the CDR3 is TGTGCCAGCAGCCAAGGAGGCGGGGCTAGCGGGAGTGAAAGTTATAGCACAGATACGCAGTATTTT. Translating it yields CASSQGGGASGSESYSTDTQYF.

The chain is built from TRBV7-9 and TRBJ1-1; D is uncertain. The CDR3 contains 14 residues. Trimming stripped 0 bases from V and 8 bases from J, with 13 bases between. Per germline, CDR1 SEHNR and CDR2 FQNEAQ (reference sequence). CDR3 DNA sequence: TGTGCCAGCAGCTTAGCGTACTTGGGAGTGGAAGCTTTCTTT. Its translation is CASSLAYLGVEAFF.

The J gene is TRBJ2-5, the V gene TRBV9; TRBD1 matches 10 bases. There are 18 residues in the CDR3. Germline V gives CDR1 SGDLS, CDR2 YYNGEE. J gave up 4 bases and V 2 bases, and 14 bases lay outside the gene matches. CDR3 loop: CASSVRGTGTGVGETQYF. The CDR3, as DNA: TGTGCCAGCAGCGTTAGGGGTACCGGGACAGGGGTGGGAGAGACCCAGTACTTC.

This rearrangement joins TRBV28 to TRBJ1-4, with TRBD1 as a possible D gene (6 bases). Trimming took 7 bases from V and 8 from J, leaving 14 bases between them. The CDR3 runs to 13 residues. Germline CDR1 and CDR2: MDHEN and SYDVKM. The CDR3 sequence: CASIQGRGEKLFF. CDR3 in DNA: TGTGCCAGCATCCAGGGGAGGGGCGAAAAACTGTTTTTT.

The chain joins TRBV2 to TRBJ1-5; maybe TRBD1 (6 bases). V was trimmed by 4 bases and J by 4 bases, leaving 14 bases between them. This CDR3 region has 15 residues. Germline V CDR1 and CDR2: SNHLY, FYNNEI. This chain's CDR3 is CASSGGQAKNQPQHF. CDR3 bases: TGTGCCAGCAGTGGGGGGCAAGCGAAAAATCAGCCCCAGCATTTT.

This clone was seen ten or more times. V and J are TRBV27 and TRBJ2-3, with D possibly TRBD2 on 6 matching bases. V was pared by 11 bases and J by 2 bases, with 11 bases between. The CDR3 is 12 residues long. Germline lookup yields CDR1 MNHEY and CDR2 SMNVEV (reference sequence). CDR3 bases: TGTGCCCCTGGCGGGGCCACAGATACGCAGTATTTT. As protein: CAPGGATDTQYF.

The chain uses TRBV5-1 and TRBJ2-1; 14 bases fit TRBD2. After removal of 0 bases from V and 7 bases from J, the junction contained 3 bases not matched to a gene. The CDR3 runs to 16 residues. Germline lookup yields CDR1 SGHRS and CDR2 YFSETQ. The CDR3 loop is CASSLGTSGRLNEQFF. CDR3 nucleotide sequence: TGCGCCAGCAGCTTGGGGACTAGCGGGAGGTTGAATGAGCAGTTCTTC.

The chain has TRBV6-6 and TRBJ2-1; TRBD2 is a possible D gene (7 bases). CDR3 length equals 14 residues. Germline CDR1 reads MNHNY; CDR2 reads SVGAGI (reference sequence). Trimming took off 6 bases at V and 7 bases at J, with 16 bases between the two ends. The CDR3 DNA reads as TGTGCCAGCAGACCTCAGCGGGACACAAATGAGCAGTTCTTC. This translates into CASRPQRDTNEQFF.

J is TRBJ2-7 and V is TRBV4-1, with unresolved D. CDR3 length equals 15 residues. Trimming left V 0 bases short and J 2 bases short, with 11 bases between. CDR1 and CDR2 (germline): MGHRA, YSYEKL. The CDR3 spells CASSQDASRAYEQYF. In nucleotides, the CDR3 is TGCGCCAGCAGCCAAGACGCCAGCCGAGCCTACGAGCAGTACTTC.

For this clone: Within the sample, other DNA sequences also encode this same CDR3. J is TRBJ1-4 and V is TRBV28; 7 bases match TRBD1. The V and J ends lost 3 bases and 8 bases, in that order; junction bases with no gene match: 6. Germline loops: CDR1 MDHEN, CDR2 SYDVKM. The CDR3 covers 14 residues. The DNA of the CDR3 is TGTGCCAGCAGTTTTCGACAGGGATTGGAAAAACTGTTTTTT. Residues: CASSFRQGLEKLFF.

The sample holds a few counts of this clone. The V call is TRBV28, the J call TRBJ1-5; TRBD1 matches 7 bases. Germline V gene data show CDR1 as MDHEN and CDR2 as SYDVKM. J lost 0 bases, V lost 6 bases, and 5 bases had no gene match. This CDR3 has 15 residues. The chain's CDR3 is CASRETGSSNQPQHF. The CDR3 region has the DNA TGTGCCAGCAGGGAGACAGGGAGTAGCAATCAGCCCCAGCATTTT.

CDR3 amino acids: CASSLEVSLGGYTF. As DNA, the CDR3 is TGCGCCAGCAGCTTGGAGGTCAGCCTTGGGGGCTACACCTTC. The chain is built from TRBV5-1 and TRBJ1-2; D ambiguous. The CDR3 loop spans 14 amino acids. V was cut by 0 bases and J by 8 bases, with 14 bases left in between. Germline values: CDR1 SGHRS, CDR2 YFSETQ.

The chain employs TRBV7-6 and TRBJ1-2, with 12 bases fitting TRBD1. Germline CDR1 and CDR2: SGHVS and FNYEAQ. The CDR3 runs 18 residues. The junction had 13 bases not matched to a gene; V was cut back by 3 bases and J by 5 bases. DNA for the CDR3: TGTGCCAGCAGCTTGGGACAGGGGGCGCCGGCACTCGGGTATGGCTACACCTTC. Residues: CASSLGQGAPALGYGYTF.

Worth noting for this clone: This CDR3 is also generated by other DNA sequences in the sample. This chain links TRBV5-1 with TRBJ2-3; 7 bases align to TRBD1. This CDR3 is built from 16 residues. V shed 2 bases and J 2 bases; nucleotides not matched to a gene: 8. Per germline, CDR1 SGHRS and CDR2 YFSETQ. CDR3 loop: CASSLAQGPSTDTQYF. The CDR3 region has the DNA TGCGCCAGCAGCTTAGCACAGGGGCCTTCCACAGATACGCAGTATTTT.

V gene TRBV28 combines with J gene TRBJ2-2, with TRBD1 identical over 7 bases. This CDR3 contains 15 residues. CDR1 and CDR2 (germline): MDHEN, SYDVKM. V was pared by 8 bases and J by 6 bases, with 12 bases of the junction left unmatched. CDR3 region: CASVYPRGLSGELFF. Here the CDR3 DNA reads TGTGCCAGCGTATACCCAAGGGGGCTTTCCGGGGAGCTGTTTTTT.

The chain uses TRBV5-4 and TRBJ2-3; 8 nucleotides match TRBD1. Germline V gives CDR1 SGHNT, CDR2 YYREEE (reference sequence). V dropped 5 bases and J dropped 3; count of bases not matched to a gene: 8. The length of the CDR3 is 15 residues. For the CDR3, the DNA is TGTGCCAGCAGACGGACAGGGCATAAAACAGATACGCAGTATTTT. Translation: CASRRTGHKTDTQYF.